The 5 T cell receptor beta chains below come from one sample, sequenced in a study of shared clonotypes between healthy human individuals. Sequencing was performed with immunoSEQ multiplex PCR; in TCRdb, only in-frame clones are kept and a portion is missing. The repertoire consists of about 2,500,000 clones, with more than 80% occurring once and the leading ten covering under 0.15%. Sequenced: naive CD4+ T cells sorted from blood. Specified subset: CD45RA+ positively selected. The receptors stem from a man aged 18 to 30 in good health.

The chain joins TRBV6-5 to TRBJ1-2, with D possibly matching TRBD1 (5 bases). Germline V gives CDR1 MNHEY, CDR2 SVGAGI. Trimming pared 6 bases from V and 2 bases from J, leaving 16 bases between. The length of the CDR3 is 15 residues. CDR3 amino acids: CASRYEGLVNYGYTF. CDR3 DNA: TGTGCCAGCAGATACGAGGGGCTCGTAAACTATGGCTACACCTTC.

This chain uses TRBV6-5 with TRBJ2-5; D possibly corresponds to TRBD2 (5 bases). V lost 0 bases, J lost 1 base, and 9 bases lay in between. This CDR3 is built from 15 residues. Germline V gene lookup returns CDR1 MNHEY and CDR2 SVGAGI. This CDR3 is CASSYSIGIQETQYF. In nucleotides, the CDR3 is TGTGCCAGCAGTTACTCGATCGGGATCCAAGAGACCCAGTACTTC.

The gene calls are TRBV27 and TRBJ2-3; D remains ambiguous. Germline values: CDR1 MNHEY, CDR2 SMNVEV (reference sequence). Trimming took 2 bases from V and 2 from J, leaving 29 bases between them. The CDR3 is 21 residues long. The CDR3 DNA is TGTGCCAGCAGTTTAAAGTCCATCCTCCGACAACCGGATGAGCTCACAGATACGCAGTATTTT. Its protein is CASSLKSILRQPDELTDTQYF.

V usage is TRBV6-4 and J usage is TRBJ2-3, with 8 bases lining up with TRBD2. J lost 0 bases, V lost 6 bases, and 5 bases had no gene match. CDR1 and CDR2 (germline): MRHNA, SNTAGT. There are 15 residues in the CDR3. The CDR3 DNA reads TGTGCCAGCAGCCCGACTAGCGTTAGCACAGATACGCAGTATTTT. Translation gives CASSPTSVSTDTQYF.

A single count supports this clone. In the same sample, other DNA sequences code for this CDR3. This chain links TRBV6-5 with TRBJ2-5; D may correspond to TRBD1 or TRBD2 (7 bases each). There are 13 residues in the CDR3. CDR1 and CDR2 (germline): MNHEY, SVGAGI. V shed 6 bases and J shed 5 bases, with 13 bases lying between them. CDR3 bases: TGTGCCAGCAGCTCTCAGGGGGGGGAGACCCAGTACTTC. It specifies CASSSQGGETQYF.